The 9 T cell receptor beta chains presented below share a single source sample, sequenced in a study of STAT5B mutations in CD4+ large granular lymphocyte leukemia. Sequenced by immunoSEQ multiplex PCR; TCRdb stores in-frame clones only, minus some. The sample has about 48,000 clones, less than 85% seen once. The sample was CD4+ T cells from blood buffy coats. Receptors originate from a human donor in good health.

The table lists this clone with a count of one. This chain joins TRBV14 and TRBJ2-1; 9 nucleotides agree with TRBD2. Losses at the gene ends were 0 bases for V and 4 bases for J; bases not matched to a gene: 10. This CDR3 has 18 residues. The germline CDR1 and CDR2 sequences are SGHDN and FVKESK. The CDR3 region is CASSQESPSGAPYNEQFF. CDR3 DNA: TGTGCCAGCAGCCAAGAATCCCCTAGCGGGGCCCCGTACAATGAGCAGTTCTTC.

This clone appeared a single time. V and J are TRBV6-1 and TRBJ2-7; perhaps TRBD2 as D (6 bases). CDR3 length: 14 amino acids. Germline V gives CDR1 MNHNS, CDR2 SASEGT. Trimming cost V 4 bases and J 5 bases, with 15 bases left between them. CDR3 coding DNA: TGTGCCAGCAGTGCTCGGCGGGGTGGGAACGAGCAGTACTTC. This translates into CASSARRGGNEQYF.

This CDR3 is CASSLDGGSNQPQHF. Here the CDR3 DNA reads TGCGCCAGCAGCTTGGATGGGGGGAGCAATCAGCCCCAGCATTTT. The V and J genes are TRBV5-1 and TRBJ1-5; D might be TRBD1 (5 bases). The CDR3 sequence is 15 residues long. Germline CDR1 SGHRS, CDR2 YFSETQ. V shed 0 bases and J shed 1 base, with 8 bases lying between them.

The genes are TRBV30 and TRBJ2-5; TRBD2 matches 7 bases. Per the germline V gene, CDR1 is GTSNPN and CDR2 is SVGIG (reference sequence). Trimming took 1 base from V and 5 from J; bases not matched to a gene: 4. This CDR3 spans 13 amino acids. Here the CDR3 DNA reads TGTGCCTGGAGTGGGAGGGGAGGGGAGACCCAGTACTTC. It yields the protein CAWSGRGGETQYF.

The chain joins TRBV10-3 to TRBJ2-2, with 7 positions matching TRBD1. CDR1 and CDR2 (germline): ENHRY, SYGVKD. The junction had 7 bases not matched to a gene; V was cut back by 9 bases and J by 0 bases. The CDR3 totals 15 residues. DNA for the CDR3: TGTGCCATTTCTCCCGGGACAGCGAACACCGGGGAGCTGTTTTTT. Its translation is CAISPGTANTGELFF.

Of note for this clone: A read error may produce the germline difference seen at one junction end. This chain joins TRBV7-7 and TRBJ2-3; TRBD1 aligns across 7 bases. The CDR3 contains 15 residues. Germline CDR1 reads SSHAT; CDR2 reads FNYEAQ (reference sequence). The CDR3 loop reads CASSLETGSTDTQYF. The CDR3 region has the DNA TGTGCTAGCAGCTTAGAGACAGGGAGCACAGATACGCAGTATTTT.

A few counts support this clone. The CDR3, as DNA: TGTGCCAGCTCACCATCGGGGGATACGCAGTATTTT. Its protein product is CASSPSGDTQYF. The V and J genes are TRBV18 and TRBJ2-3; possible D gene TRBD2, 5 bases. The length of the CDR3 is 12 residues. Trimming left V 2 bases short and J 6 bases short, with 6 bases between. Per germline, CDR1 KGHSH and CDR2 LQKENI. Filled out from reference TRBV18 and TRBJ2-3, the complete variable domain reads NAGVMQNPRHLVRRRGQEARLRCSPMKGHSHVYWYRQLPEEGLKFMVYLQKENIIDESGMPKERFSAEFPKEGPSILRIQQVVRGDSAAYFCASSPSGDTQYFGPGTRLTVL.

V is TRBV19 and J is TRBJ2-2; TRBD1 matches 7 bases. CDR1 and CDR2 (germline): LNHDA, SQIVND (reference sequence). J was trimmed by 2 bases and V by 3 bases; bases with no gene match: 3. The CDR3 runs 15 residues. CDR3 region: CASSIRTGNTGELFF. Here the CDR3 DNA reads TGTGCCAGTAGTATTAGGACAGGAAACACCGGGGAGCTGTTTTTT.

V gene TRBV7-8 combines with J gene TRBJ2-7, with D possibly being TRBD1 (5 bases). The CDR3 covers 13 residues. Germline V CDR1 and CDR2: SGHVS, FQNEAQ. The V gene lost 3 bases and the J gene lost 2 bases, with 8 bases spanning the gap. CDR3 in DNA: TGTGCCAGCAGCTTTAGGGGAACCTACGAGCAGTACTTC. Its protein is CASSFRGTYEQYF.